Presented here are 11 T cell receptor beta chains from one specimen sequenced in a study of blood T cells in healthy people across ages. Then a second PCR, running roughly 6 to 12 cycles, was carried out with a sample-barcoded 5' primer and a J-beta primer mix. Each CDR3 protein gets one entry after TCRdb re-called the 5' RACE reads with MiXCR. The sample lists 1.5 million to 2 million distinct CDR3 sequences, approximately 50% seen once, with approximately 2% in the top ten. Material for sequencing was blood. These receptors came from a woman in her 40s in good health.

The rearrangement links TRBV29-1 to TRBJ2-5; a weak D match, TRBD1 (6 bases). V lost 4 bases and J 5 bases, leaving 20 bases between the germline ends. The CDR3 length is 15 residues. Germline V lookup: CDR1 SQVTM, CDR2 ANQGSEA. CDR3 protein: CSVGSVGAAGETQYF. The DNA of the CDR3 is TGCAGCGTTGGGTCTGTGGGGGCGGCGGGCGAGACCCAGTACTTC.

The gene calls are TRBV11-2 and TRBJ2-1; 7 bases fit TRBD2. Germline V gives CDR1 SGHAT, CDR2 FQNNGV. CDR3 length: 13 amino acids. The J segment lost 6 bases and the V segment lost 5 bases, leaving 4 bases of the junction unmatched. The CDR3 loop is CASSTGLVNEQFF. In nucleotides, the CDR3 is TGTGCCAGCAGCACCGGACTAGTCAATGAGCAGTTCTTC.

This clonotype was counted a few times. The chain joins TRBV6-5 to TRBJ2-1, with 8 bases fitting TRBD2. The CDR3 is 14 amino acids. The germline V gene encodes CDR1 MNHEY and CDR2 SVGAGI. V trimming: 4 bases; J trimming: 7 bases; junction bases outside the gene matches: 6. DNA for the CDR3: TGTGCCAGCAGTTTACGGGGGGGCCAGAATGAGCAGTTCTTC. It is translated as CASSLRGGQNEQFF.

The gene calls are TRBV20-1 and TRBJ2-4; 8 nucleotides agree with TRBD1. V trimming: 4 bases; J trimming: 2 bases; junction bases outside the gene matches: 19. Per germline, CDR1 DFQATT and CDR2 SNEGSKA (reference sequence). This CDR3 is 19 amino acids long. The CDR3 nucleotides are TGCAGTGCTACAGGTTCGGACAGGGTCGCCCCTGTAACCAAAAACATTCAGTACTTC. Its translation: CSATGSDRVAPVTKNIQYF.

This clonotype has just one count. The CDR3 reads CASSRQSLRTSTDTQYF. The DNA for the CDR3 is TGTGCCAGCAGTAGACAGTCACTGCGAACTAGCACAGATACGCAGTATTTT. The chain carries TRBV2 and TRBJ2-3; possible D gene TRBD1, 5 bases. The CDR3 is 17 amino acids. From germline, CDR1 is SNHLY and CDR2 FYNNEI. V dropped 5 bases and J dropped 0 bases, with 18 bases sitting between them.

V gene TRBV4-3 combines with J gene TRBJ1-2, with TRBD1 as a possible D gene (5 bases). The CDR3 runs 15 residues. Per germline, CDR1 LGHNA and CDR2 YSLEER. Trimming removed 7 bases from V and 7 bases from J, with 22 bases in between. This CDR3 reads CASIHRRRGMCGYTF. The CDR3 nucleotides read TGCGCCAGCATACATCGACGGCGGGGGATGTGTGGCTACACCTTC.

This clonotype occurred many times. The chain has TRBV4-2 and TRBJ2-7, with 11 nucleotides matching TRBD2. J lost 2 bases, V lost 2 bases, and 5 bases had no gene match. Germline V gene data show CDR1 as LGHNA and CDR2 as YNFKEQ. The CDR3 is 16 residues long. The CDR3: CASSQSHSGGAYEQYF. CDR3 nucleotide sequence: TGTGCCAGCAGCCAATCTCATAGCGGGGGGGCCTACGAGCAGTACTTC.

The chain recombines TRBV4-3 with TRBJ2-6; tentatively, D is TRBD1 (5 bases). This CDR3 spans 18 amino acids. V shed 1 base and J shed 0 bases, with 13 bases lying between them. The germline V gene encodes CDR1 LGHNA and CDR2 YSLEER. Written as DNA, the CDR3 is TGCGCCAGCAGCCAAGTCTTGGGGCGGTCCTCTGGGGCCAACGTCCTGACTTTC. This encodes CASSQVLGRSSGANVLTF.

This chain connects TRBV20-1 to TRBJ2-1, with 8 bases fitting TRBD1. Germline CDR1 and CDR2: DFQATT and SNEGSKA (reference sequence). The CDR3 spans 15 residues. V was pared by 0 bases and J by 6 bases, with 7 bases of the junction left unmatched. CDR3 sequence: CSARDWQGAGNEQFF. For the CDR3, the DNA is TGCAGTGCTAGAGATTGGCAGGGGGCCGGCAATGAGCAGTTCTTC.

This clonotype was observed a single time. The chain couples TRBV6-5 to TRBJ2-5; D is perhaps TRBD1 or TRBD2 (7 bases each). Germline CDR1 is MNHEY and CDR2 is SVGAGI. CDR3 length equals 16 residues. V lost 7 bases, J lost 7 bases, and 25 bases lay in between. The CDR3 nucleotides read TGTGCCAGCAATAGCCAGTCAGGGGGGGGTCGAGGGACCCAGTACTTC. Translation gives CASNSQSGGGRGTQYF.

V and J are TRBV11-2 and TRBJ1-1; 7 nucleotides align to TRBD1. The V segment lost 5 bases and the J segment 0 bases; nucleotides outside the gene matches: 6. The CDR3 sequence is 15 residues long. Germline V gene lookup returns CDR1 SGHAT and CDR2 FQNNGV. The CDR3 loop reads CASSLSGGLNTEAFF. The DNA of the CDR3 is TGTGCCAGCAGCCTCTCAGGGGGTTTGAACACTGAAGCTTTCTTT. The entire variable domain, with the rest obtained from reference TRBV11-2 and TRBJ1-1, is as follows: EAGVAQSPRYKIIEKRQSVAFWCNPISGHATLYWYQQILGQGPKLLIQFQNNGVVDDSQLPKDRFSAERLKGVDSTLKIQPAKLEDSAVYLCASSLSGGLNTEAFFGQGTRLTVV.